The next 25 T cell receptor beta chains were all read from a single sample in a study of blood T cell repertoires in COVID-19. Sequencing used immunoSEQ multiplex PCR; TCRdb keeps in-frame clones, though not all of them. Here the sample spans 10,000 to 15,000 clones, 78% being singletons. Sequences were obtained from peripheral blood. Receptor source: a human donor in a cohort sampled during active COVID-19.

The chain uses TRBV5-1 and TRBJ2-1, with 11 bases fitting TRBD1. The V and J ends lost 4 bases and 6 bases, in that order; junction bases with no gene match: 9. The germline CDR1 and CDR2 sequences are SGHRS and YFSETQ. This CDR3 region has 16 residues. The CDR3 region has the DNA TGCGCCAGCAGCCCGGGACGGGGACAGGGGGGCAATGAGCAGTTCTTC. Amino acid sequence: CASSPGRGQGGNEQFF.

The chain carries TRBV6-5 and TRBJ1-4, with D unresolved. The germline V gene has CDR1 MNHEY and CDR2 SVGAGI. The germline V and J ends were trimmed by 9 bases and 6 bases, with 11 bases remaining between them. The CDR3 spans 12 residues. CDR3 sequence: CASRELDEKLFF. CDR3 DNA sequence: TGTGCCAGTAGGGAGTTAGATGAAAAACTGTTTTTT.

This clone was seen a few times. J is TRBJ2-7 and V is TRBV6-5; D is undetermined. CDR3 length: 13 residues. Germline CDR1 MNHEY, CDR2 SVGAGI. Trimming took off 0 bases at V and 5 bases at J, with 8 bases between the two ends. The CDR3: CASSYSMRNEQYF. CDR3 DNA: TGTGCCAGCAGTTACTCGATGCGCAACGAGCAGTACTTC.

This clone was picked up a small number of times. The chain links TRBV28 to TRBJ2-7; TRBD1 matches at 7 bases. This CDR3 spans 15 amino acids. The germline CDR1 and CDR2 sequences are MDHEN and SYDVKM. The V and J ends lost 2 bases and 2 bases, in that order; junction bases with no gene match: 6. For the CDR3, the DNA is TGTGCCAGCAGTTTAACAGGGGTTCAGGCCTACGAGCAGTACTTC. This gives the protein CASSLTGVQAYEQYF.

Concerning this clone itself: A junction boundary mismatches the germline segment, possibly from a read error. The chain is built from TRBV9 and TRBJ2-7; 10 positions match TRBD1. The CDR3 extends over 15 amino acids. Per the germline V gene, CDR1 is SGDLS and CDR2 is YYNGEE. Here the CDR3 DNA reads TGTGCCAGCAGCGTTTCGGCTGGGACAGGGGAAATCTTGGGCTTC. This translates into CASSVSAGTGEILGF.

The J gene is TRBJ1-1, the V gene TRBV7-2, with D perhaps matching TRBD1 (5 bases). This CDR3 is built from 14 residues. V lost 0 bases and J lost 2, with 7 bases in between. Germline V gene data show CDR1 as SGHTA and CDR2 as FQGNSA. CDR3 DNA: TGTGCCAGCAGCTTAGCGCAGGGAAACACTGAAGCTTTCTTT. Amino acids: CASSLAQGNTEAFF.

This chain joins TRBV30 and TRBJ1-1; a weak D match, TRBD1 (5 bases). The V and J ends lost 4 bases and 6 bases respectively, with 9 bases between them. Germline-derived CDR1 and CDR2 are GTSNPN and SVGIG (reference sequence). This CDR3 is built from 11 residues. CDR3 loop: CAWNWGAEAFF. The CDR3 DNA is TGTGCCTGGAATTGGGGGGCTGAAGCTTTCTTT.

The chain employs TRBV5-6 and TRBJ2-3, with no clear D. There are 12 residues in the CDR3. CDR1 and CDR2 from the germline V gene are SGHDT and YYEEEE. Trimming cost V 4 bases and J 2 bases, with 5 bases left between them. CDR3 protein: CASSQDTDTQYF. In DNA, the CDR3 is TGTGCCAGCAGCCAGGACACAGATACGCAGTATTTT.

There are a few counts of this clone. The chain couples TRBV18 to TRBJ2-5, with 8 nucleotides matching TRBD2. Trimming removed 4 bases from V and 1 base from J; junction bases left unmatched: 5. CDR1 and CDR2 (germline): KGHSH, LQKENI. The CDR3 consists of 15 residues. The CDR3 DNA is TGTGCCAGCTCACTCGCGGGGGGCCTCCAAGAGACCCAGTACTTC. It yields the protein CASSLAGGLQETQYF.

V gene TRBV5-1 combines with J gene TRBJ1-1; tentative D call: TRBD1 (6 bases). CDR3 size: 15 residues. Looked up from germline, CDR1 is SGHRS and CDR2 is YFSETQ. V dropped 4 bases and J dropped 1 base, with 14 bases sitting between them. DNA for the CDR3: TGCGCCAGCAGCCCGAAGGGGACACAGAACACTGAAGCTTTCTTT. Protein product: CASSPKGTQNTEAFF.

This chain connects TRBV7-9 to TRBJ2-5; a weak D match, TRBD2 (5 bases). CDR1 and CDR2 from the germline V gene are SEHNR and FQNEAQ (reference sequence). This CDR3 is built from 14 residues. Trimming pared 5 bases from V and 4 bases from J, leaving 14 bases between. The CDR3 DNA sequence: TGTGCCAGCAGCCCACCGGGGTGGGGAGAGACCCAGTACTTC. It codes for CASSPPGWGETQYF.

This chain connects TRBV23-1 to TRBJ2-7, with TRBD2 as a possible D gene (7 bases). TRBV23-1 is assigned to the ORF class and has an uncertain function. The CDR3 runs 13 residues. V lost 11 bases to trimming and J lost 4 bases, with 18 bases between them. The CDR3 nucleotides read TGCGCCCTGAGGGGGGGCGCGAGGTACGAGCAGTACTTC. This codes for CALRGGARYEQYF.

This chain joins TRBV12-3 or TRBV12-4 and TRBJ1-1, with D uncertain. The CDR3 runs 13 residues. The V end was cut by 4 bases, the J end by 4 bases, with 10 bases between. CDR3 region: CASSSQQGTEAFF. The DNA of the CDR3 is TGTGCCAGCAGTTCACAGCAAGGCACTGAAGCTTTCTTT.

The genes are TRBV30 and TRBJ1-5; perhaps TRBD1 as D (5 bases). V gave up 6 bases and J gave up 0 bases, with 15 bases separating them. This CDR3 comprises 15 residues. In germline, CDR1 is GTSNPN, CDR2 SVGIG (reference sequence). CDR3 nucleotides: TGTGCCTGCAACCGGGCGGGGGATAGCAATCAGCCCCAGCATTTT. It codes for CACNRAGDSNQPQHF.

The CDR3 loop is CSAGSSEALHF. The CDR3 bases are TGCAGTGCTGGTTCCTCGGAGGCCCTCCACTTT. V is TRBV20-1 and J is TRBJ1-6; no firm D call. CDR1 is DFQATT and CDR2 is SNEGSKA in the germline V gene (reference sequence). Trimming shortened V by 5 bases and J by 14 bases, and 13 bases separated the two germline ends. The length of the CDR3 is 11 residues.

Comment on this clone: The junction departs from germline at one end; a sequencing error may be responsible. CDR3 loop: CAISEAGVPPRF. The CDR3 region has the DNA TGTGCCATCAGTGAGGCCGGAGTACCCCCCAGATTT. The chain employs TRBV10-3 and TRBJ1-6; no firm D call. CDR1 is ENHRY, CDR2 SYGVKD, per germline. This CDR3 comprises 12 residues.

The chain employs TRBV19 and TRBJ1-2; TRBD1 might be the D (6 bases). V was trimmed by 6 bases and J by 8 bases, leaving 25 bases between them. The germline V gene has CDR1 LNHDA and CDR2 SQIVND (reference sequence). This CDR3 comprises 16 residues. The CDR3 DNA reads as TGTGCCAGTAGCCGAACCTTTACAGGGAACCAGGGGGGCTACACCTTC. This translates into CASSRTFTGNQGGYTF.

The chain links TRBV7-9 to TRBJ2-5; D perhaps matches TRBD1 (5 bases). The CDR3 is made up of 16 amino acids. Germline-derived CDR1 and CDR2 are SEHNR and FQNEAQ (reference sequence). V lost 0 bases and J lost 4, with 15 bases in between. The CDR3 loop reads CASSLAYKTDGETQYF. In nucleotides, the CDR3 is TGTGCCAGCAGCTTAGCTTACAAGACAGATGGAGAGACCCAGTACTTC.

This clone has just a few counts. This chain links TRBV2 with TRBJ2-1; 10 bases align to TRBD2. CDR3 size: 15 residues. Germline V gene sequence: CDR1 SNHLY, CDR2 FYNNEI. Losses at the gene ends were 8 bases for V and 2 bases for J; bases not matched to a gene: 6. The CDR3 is CASRERGGTYNEQFF. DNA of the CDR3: TGTGCCAGCCGGGAGCGGGGGGGGACCTACAATGAGCAGTTCTTC.

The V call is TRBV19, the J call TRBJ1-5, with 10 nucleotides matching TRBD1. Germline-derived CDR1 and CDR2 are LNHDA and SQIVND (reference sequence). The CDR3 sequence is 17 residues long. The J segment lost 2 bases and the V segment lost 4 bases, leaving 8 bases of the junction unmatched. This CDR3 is CASSKPTGTGGNQPQHF. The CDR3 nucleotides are TGTGCCAGTAGTAAACCTACGGGGACAGGGGGCAATCAGCCCCAGCATTTT. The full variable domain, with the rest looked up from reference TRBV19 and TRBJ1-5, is DGGITQSPKYLFRKEGQNVTLSCEQNLNHDAMYWYRQDPGQGLRLIYYSQIVNDFQKGDIAEGYSVSREKKESFPLTVTSAQKNPTAFYLCASSKPTGTGGNQPQHFGDGTRLSIL.

The CDR3 region is CSAKPDRKAFF. The CDR3, as DNA: TGCAGTGCAAAGCCCGACAGGAAAGCTTTCTTT. J is TRBJ1-1 and V is TRBV20-1; D is perhaps TRBD1 (6 bases). In germline, CDR1 is DFQATT, CDR2 SNEGSKA (reference sequence). The CDR3 consists of 11 residues. V gave up 6 bases and J gave up 9 bases, with 14 bases separating them.

CDR3 sequence reads: CASSSVARGRYNEQFF. The CDR3 DNA reads as TGTGCCAGCAGTTCAGTAGCACGAGGGCGGTACAATGAGCAGTTCTTC. The chain uses TRBV6-5 and TRBJ2-1, with a possible D match to TRBD2 (5 bases). V dropped 4 bases and J dropped 4 bases, with 17 bases sitting between them. This CDR3 contains 16 residues. In germline, CDR1 is MNHEY, CDR2 SVGAGI.

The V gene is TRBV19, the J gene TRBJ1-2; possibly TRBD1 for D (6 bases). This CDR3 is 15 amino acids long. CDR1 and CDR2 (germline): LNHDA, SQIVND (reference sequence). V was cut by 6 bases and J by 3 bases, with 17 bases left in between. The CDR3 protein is CASRARGSPYYGYTF. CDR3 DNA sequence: TGTGCCAGTAGGGCCAGGGGTTCACCGTACTATGGCTACACCTTC.

CDR3 loop: CASSLSGTGDGTQYF. CDR3 in DNA: TGTGCCAGCAGCTTATCCGGGACAGGGGACGGTACGCAGTATTTT. V gene TRBV7-2 combines with J gene TRBJ2-3; TRBD1 matches 10 bases. Germline assignment: CDR1 SGHTA and CDR2 FQGNSA. CDR3 length: 15 residues. V lost 2 bases, J lost 8 bases, and 7 bases stayed unmatched.

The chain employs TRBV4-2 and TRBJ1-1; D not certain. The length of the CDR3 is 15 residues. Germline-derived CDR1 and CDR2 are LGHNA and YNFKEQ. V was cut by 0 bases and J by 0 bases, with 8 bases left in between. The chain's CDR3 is CASSQDRGLNTEAFF. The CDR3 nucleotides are TGTGCCAGCAGCCAAGACAGAGGGCTGAACACTGAAGCTTTCTTT.